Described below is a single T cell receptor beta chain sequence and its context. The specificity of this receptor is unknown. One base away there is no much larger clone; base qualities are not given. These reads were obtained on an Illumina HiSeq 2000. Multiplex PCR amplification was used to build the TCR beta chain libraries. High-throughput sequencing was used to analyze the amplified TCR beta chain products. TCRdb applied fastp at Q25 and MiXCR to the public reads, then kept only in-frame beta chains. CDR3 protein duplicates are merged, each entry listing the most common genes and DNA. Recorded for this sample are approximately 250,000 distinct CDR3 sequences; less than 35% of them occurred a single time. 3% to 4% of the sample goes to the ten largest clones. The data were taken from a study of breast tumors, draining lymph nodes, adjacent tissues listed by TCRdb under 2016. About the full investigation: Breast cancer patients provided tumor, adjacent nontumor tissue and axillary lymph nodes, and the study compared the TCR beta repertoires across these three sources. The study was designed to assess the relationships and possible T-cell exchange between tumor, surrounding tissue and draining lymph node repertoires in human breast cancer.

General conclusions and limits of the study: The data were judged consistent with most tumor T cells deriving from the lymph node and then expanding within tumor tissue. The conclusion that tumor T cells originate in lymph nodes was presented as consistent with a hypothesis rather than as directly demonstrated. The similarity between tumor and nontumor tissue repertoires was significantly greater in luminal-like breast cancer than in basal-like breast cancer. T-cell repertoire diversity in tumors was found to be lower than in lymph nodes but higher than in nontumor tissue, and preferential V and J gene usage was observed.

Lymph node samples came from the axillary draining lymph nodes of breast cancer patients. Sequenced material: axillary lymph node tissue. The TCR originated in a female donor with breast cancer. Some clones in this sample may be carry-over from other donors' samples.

The DNA sequence reads TGCGCCAGCAGCTTTCGGGACAGGGGGCCCCAGCATTTT. Its product reads: CASSFRDRGPQHF. Rearrangement joined TRBV5-1 to TRBJ1-5, with TRBD1 matching 10 junction bases. V ends up 2 bases short and J 9 bases short, with an unmatched junction base count of 2. Including the terminal cysteine and phenylalanine, the CDR3 comprises 13 residues. The sequence is cut down to CDR3 DNA, 39 bases in frame from base 1. CDR1 and CDR2, looked up from the germline V gene, are SGHRS and YFSETQ.